This T cell receptor beta chain appears in the sequencing data of a study of technical replicates of blood from several donors. The method was immunoSEQ multiplex PCR; TCRdb's version includes in-frame clones alone and lacks a portion of them. This sample has 70,000 to 80,000 clones; approximately 92% occur once, and the top ten carry 0.42%. Between the trimmed V and J ends, which lost 3 bases and 4 bases, there was a span of 10 bases. Germline V gene lookup returns CDR1 SGHNT and CDR2 YENEEA. This CDR3 is 14 amino acids long. The source of this sequence is a human donor in good health. The specimen was T cells isolated from PBMCs. V gene TRBV11-3 combines with J gene TRBJ2-1; D gene ambiguous. CDR3 loop: CASSLGVGYNEQFF. CDR3 sequence (DNA): TGTGCCAGCAGCTTGGGTGTCGGGTACAATGAGCAGTTCTTC.